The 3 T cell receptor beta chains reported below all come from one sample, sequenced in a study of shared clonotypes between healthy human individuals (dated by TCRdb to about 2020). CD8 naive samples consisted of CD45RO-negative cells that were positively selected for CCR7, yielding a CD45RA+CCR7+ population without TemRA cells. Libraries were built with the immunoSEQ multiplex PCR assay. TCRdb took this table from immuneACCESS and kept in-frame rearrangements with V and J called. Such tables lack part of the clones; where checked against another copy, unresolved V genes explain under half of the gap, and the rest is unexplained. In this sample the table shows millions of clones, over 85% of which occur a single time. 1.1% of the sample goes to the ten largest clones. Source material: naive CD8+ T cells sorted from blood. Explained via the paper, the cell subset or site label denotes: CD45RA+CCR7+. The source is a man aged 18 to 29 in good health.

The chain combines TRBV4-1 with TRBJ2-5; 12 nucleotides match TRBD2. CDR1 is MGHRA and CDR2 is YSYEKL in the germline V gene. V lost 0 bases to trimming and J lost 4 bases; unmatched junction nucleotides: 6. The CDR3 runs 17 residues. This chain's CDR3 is CASSQELAGGPGETQYF. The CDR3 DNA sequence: TGCGCCAGCAGCCAAGAGCTAGCGGGGGGGCCAGGAGAGACCCAGTACTTC.

CDR3 sequence: CASSQGVGPEAFF. CDR3 nucleotide sequence: TGTGCCAGCAGCCAAGGGGTTGGACCTGAAGCTTTCTTT. The chain carries TRBV14 and TRBJ1-1; the D is unclear. This CDR3 is 13 amino acids long. The germline CDR1 and CDR2 sequences are SGHDN and FVKESK. Trimming removed 1 base at V and 6 bases at J, with 9 bases between.

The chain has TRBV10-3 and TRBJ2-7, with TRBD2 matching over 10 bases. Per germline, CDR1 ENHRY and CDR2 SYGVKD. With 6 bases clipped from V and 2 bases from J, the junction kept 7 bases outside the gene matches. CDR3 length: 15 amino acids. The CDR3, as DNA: TGTGCCATCAGGGATACTAGCGGGGACGCCTACGAGCAGTACTTC. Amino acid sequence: CAIRDTSGDAYEQYF.